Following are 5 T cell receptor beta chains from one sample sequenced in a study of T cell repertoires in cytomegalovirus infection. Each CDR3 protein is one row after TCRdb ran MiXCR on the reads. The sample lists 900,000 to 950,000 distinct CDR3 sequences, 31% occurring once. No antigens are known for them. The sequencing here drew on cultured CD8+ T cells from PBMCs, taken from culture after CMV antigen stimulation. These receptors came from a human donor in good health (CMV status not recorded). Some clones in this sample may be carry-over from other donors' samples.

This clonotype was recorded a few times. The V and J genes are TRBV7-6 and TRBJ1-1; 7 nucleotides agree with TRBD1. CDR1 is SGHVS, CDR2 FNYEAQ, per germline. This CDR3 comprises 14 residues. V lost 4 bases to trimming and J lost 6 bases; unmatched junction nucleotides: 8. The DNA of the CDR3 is TGTGCCAGCAGCTCGGGAGGGGGGACAGCTGAAGCTTTCTTT. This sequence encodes CASSSGGGTAEAFF.

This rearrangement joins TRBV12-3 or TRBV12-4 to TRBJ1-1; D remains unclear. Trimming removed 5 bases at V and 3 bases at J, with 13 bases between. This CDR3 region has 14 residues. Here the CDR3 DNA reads TGTGCCAGCAGTAGTGAACCTGGGTACACTGAAGCTTTCTTT. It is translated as CASSSEPGYTEAFF.

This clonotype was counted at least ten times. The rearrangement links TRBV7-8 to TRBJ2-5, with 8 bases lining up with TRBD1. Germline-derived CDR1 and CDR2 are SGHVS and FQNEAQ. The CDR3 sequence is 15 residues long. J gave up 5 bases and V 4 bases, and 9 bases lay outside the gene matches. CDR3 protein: CASSSPDRVRETQYF. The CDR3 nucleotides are TGTGCCAGCAGCTCTCCGGACAGGGTCAGGGAGACCCAGTACTTC.

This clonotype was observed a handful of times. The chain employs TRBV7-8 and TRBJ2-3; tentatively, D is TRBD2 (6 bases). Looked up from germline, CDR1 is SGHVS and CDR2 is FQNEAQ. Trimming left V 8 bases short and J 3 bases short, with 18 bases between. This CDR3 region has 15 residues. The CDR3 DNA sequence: TGTGCCAGCCGTAGTGAACGGGGGTGGACAGATACGCAGTATTTT. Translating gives CASRSERGWTDTQYF.

The CDR3 DNA reads TGCAGCGTTGAAATCGGAGGGCGGAACACTGAAGCTTTCTTT. The encoded protein is CSVEIGGRNTEAFF. This chain joins TRBV29-1 and TRBJ1-1, with D hard to call. Germline V lookup: CDR1 SQVTM, CDR2 ANQGSEA. The CDR3 has 14 amino acids. Trimming pared 2 bases from V and 1 base from J, leaving 11 bases between.